The clone carrying this T cell receptor beta chain was recorded once. The antigen is not known. The source of the sample is a study of T cell responses to AZD1222 COVID-19 vaccine. Clones were sequenced by immunoSEQ multiplex PCR, and TCRdb holds only the in-frame ones, with some missing. The sample has roughly 130,000 clones; roughly nine tenths are singletons. V shed 4 bases, J shed 8 bases, and the junction held 9 bases outside the gene matches. The germline V gene has CDR1 SGHRS and CDR2 YFSETQ. The CDR3 is made up of 15 amino acids. General observations from the study: Clonal diversity was possibly underestimated, and the donors were mostly white British, with more females.

The material was peripheral blood, obtained on day 0 of AZD1222 vaccination. This receptor was identified in an adult in good health. J is TRBJ1-4 and V is TRBV5-1, with 9 bases aligning to TRBD1. The CDR3 DNA sequence: TGCGCCAGCAGCCTTGGGACAGGGTCTCGCGAAAAACTGTTTTTT. This encodes CASSLGTGSREKLFF.